One and the same sample provided the 16 T cell receptor beta chains below, sequenced in a study of early T cells in non-severe SARS-CoV-2 infection (dated by TCRdb to the early 2020s). The method behind the library was 5' RACE. TCRdb records NextSeq 500 as the sequencer. The raw public reads went through TCRdb reprocessing: fastp at Q25, MiXCR clone calling, in-frame beta chains kept. Under each unique CDR3 protein, matching rows form one entry showing the most common genes and DNA. The sample table contains approximately 97,000 distinct CDR3 sequences; only one count was recorded for approximately 10% of them. Roughly 4.5% of the sample is taken by the ten largest. Here the sequenced sample was whole blood, taken at baseline. The origin of the receptors is an adult who was a healthcare worker with PCR-confirmed SARS-CoV-2 infection or an uninfected control (not recorded which).

This chain uses TRBV3-1 with TRBJ2-7; TRBD2 aligns across 9 bases. There are 15 residues in the CDR3. Germline loops: CDR1 LGHDT, CDR2 YNNKEL (reference sequence). Losses at the gene ends were 4 bases for V and 2 bases for J; bases not matched to a gene: 6. The DNA for the CDR3 is TGTGCCAGCAGCCTCTCTAGCGGGGAGACCTACGAGCAGTACTTC. This gives the protein CASSLSSGETYEQYF.

The table lists this clonotype with a few counts. This chain joins TRBV18 and TRBJ2-1; D possibly corresponds to TRBD2 (5 bases). V was trimmed by 3 bases and J by 9 bases, leaving 15 bases between them. The CDR3 loop spans 14 amino acids. Germline CDR1 and CDR2: KGHSH and LQKENI. The CDR3 DNA is TGTGCCAGCTCACCTGAACTAGATTGGGCTGAGCAGTTCTTC. Encoded protein: CASSPELDWAEQFF.

This clonotype has only a few counts. The chain has TRBV20-1 and TRBJ2-5; the match to TRBD2 covers 13 bases. CDR3 length equals 15 residues. Germline V gene lookup returns CDR1 DFQATT and CDR2 SNEGSKA (reference sequence). V shed 4 bases and J 4 bases; nucleotides not matched to a gene: 6. The CDR3, as DNA: TGCAGTGCTAAGCCCTGGACTAGCGGGAGAGAGACCCAGTACTTC. This sequence encodes CSAKPWTSGRETQYF.

Only a few counts were recorded for this clonotype. This rearrangement joins TRBV12-3 or TRBV12-4 to TRBJ2-5; 7 bases line up with TRBD2. V lost 2 bases and J lost 2; bases outside the gene matches: 2. CDR3 length: 14 residues. The CDR3 bases are TGTGCCAGCAGTTTACTAGCGGCTCAAGAGACCCAGTACTTC. Its protein is CASSLLAAQETQYF.

V usage is TRBV19 and J usage is TRBJ2-2; D may be TRBD2 (5 bases). The CDR3 length is 14 residues. The germline CDR1 and CDR2 sequences are LNHDA and SQIVND (reference sequence). V was cut by 3 bases and J by 4 bases, with 9 bases left in between. CDR3 region: CASSISRGTGELFF. CDR3 bases: TGTGCCAGTAGTATCTCCCGGGGCACCGGGGAGCTGTTTTTT.

This clonotype was observed at least ten times. This chain links TRBV6-1 with TRBJ2-5, with D tentatively TRBD1 (6 bases). The germline V gene has CDR1 MNHNS and CDR2 SASEGT. The CDR3 loop spans 15 amino acids. V lost 1 base and J 5 bases, leaving 14 bases between the germline ends. CDR3 region: CASSEVYRVMETQYF. The CDR3 DNA follows: TGTGCCAGCAGTGAAGTATACAGGGTTATGGAGACCCAGTACTTC.

This clonotype was observed many times. The rearrangement joins TRBV12-3 or TRBV12-4 to TRBJ2-7; no clear D gene. Trimming cost V 2 bases and J 4 bases, with 9 bases left between them. This CDR3 spans 13 amino acids. CDR3 coding DNA: TGTGCCAGCAGTTTAATCGGTGCGTACGAGCAGTACTTC. It yields the protein CASSLIGAYEQYF.

There are many counts of this clonotype. The rearrangement joins TRBV11-2 to TRBJ2-7, with 8 positions matching TRBD1. V trimming: 7 bases; J trimming: 7 bases; junction bases outside the gene matches: 9. Germline V gene sequence: CDR1 SGHAT, CDR2 FQNNGV. This CDR3 comprises 13 residues. CDR3 DNA sequence: TGTGCCAGCACCCTCAGGGGGCTAGGGGAGCAGTACTTC. Amino acids: CASTLRGLGEQYF.

In this sample, this clonotype turned up many times. This sequence joins TRBV5-1 and TRBJ2-3, with 7 bases lining up with TRBD1. Germline V lookup: CDR1 SGHRS, CDR2 YFSETQ. CDR3 size: 15 residues. Trimming at V came to 4 bases and at J to 3 bases, leaving 8 bases not matched to a gene. The CDR3 nucleotides are TGCGCCAGCAGCCTAAGACCGACAGGGACAGATACGCAGTATTTT. Its protein product is CASSLRPTGTDTQYF. The whole variable domain, remainder taken from reference TRBV5-1 and TRBJ2-3, is KAGVTQTPRYLIKTRGQQVTLSCSPISGHRSVSWYQQTPGQGLQFLFEYFSETQRNKGNFPGRFSGRQFSNSRSEMNVSTLELGDSALYLCASSLRPTGTDTQYFGPGTRLTVL.

This sequence joins TRBV4-1 and TRBJ2-7, with 10 positions matching TRBD1. The germline V gene encodes CDR1 MGHRA and CDR2 YSYEKL. CDR3 length equals 15 residues. V was clipped by 1 base and J by 2 bases; unmatched bases: 2. CDR3 region: CASSQGTGGTYEQYF. Here the CDR3 DNA reads TGCGCCAGCAGCCAAGGGACAGGGGGGACCTACGAGCAGTACTTC.

Ten or more counts support this clonotype. The chain carries TRBV11-2 and TRBJ2-2; maybe TRBD1 (5 bases). V gave up 1 base and J gave up 6 bases, with 18 bases separating them. This CDR3 is built from 17 residues. Germline values: CDR1 SGHAT, CDR2 FQNNGV. In DNA form, the CDR3 reads TGTGCCAGCAGCTTAGTAGTGACAGTTGTCTCCCCCGGGGAGCTGTTTTTT. This gives the protein CASSLVVTVVSPGELFF.

V and J are TRBV7-9 and TRBJ2-1, with a tentative D call TRBD1 (5 bases). Looked up from germline, CDR1 is SEHNR and CDR2 is FQNEAQ (reference sequence). The CDR3 is 13 amino acids. V was pared by 1 base and J by 8 bases, with 9 bases between. The CDR3 DNA follows: TGTGCCAGCAGCTTAGGGTGGGGCTATGAGCAGTTCTTC. Translation gives CASSLGWGYEQFF. The whole variable domain, filled in from reference TRBV7-9 and TRBJ2-1, reads DTGVSQNPRHKITKRGQNVTFRCDPISEHNRLYWYRQTLGQGPEFLTYFQNEAQLEKSRLLSDRFSAERPKGSFSTLEIQRTEQGDSAMYLCASSLGWGYEQFFGPGTRLTVL.

In its sample, this clonotype was seen a few times. The chain combines TRBV6-5 with TRBJ2-1; no definite D call. The germline V and J ends were trimmed by 2 bases and 6 bases, with 11 bases remaining between them. Germline V gives CDR1 MNHEY, CDR2 SVGAGI. This CDR3 has 14 residues. DNA for the CDR3: TGTGCCAGCAGTTACGGGCGGCTCCCCAATGAGCAGTTCTTC. This encodes CASSYGRLPNEQFF.

The chain couples TRBV4-1 to TRBJ1-5; a weak D match, TRBD1 (6 bases). The CDR3 length is 15 residues. V lost 1 base and J 5 bases, leaving 12 bases between the germline ends. Germline V gives CDR1 MGHRA, CDR2 YSYEKL. This CDR3 is CASSQGGLAHQPQHF. CDR3 bases: TGCGCCAGCAGCCAAGGGGGGCTTGCCCATCAGCCCCAGCATTTT.

The V and J genes are TRBV7-8 and TRBJ2-3; D is possibly TRBD2 (5 bases). Germline-derived CDR1 and CDR2 are SGHVS and FQNEAQ. With 6 bases removed from V and 4 bases from J, the gap between germline ends came to 17 bases. The CDR3 consists of 15 residues. The CDR3 DNA reads as TGTGCCAGCAGGGCACCCGGGGAGTGGGCAGATACGCAGTATTTT. Protein product: CASRAPGEWADTQYF.

This chain links TRBV29-1 with TRBJ1-1, with no clear D. Germline values: CDR1 SQVTM, CDR2 ANQGSEA. This CDR3 region has 12 residues. Trimming shortened V by 7 bases and J by 5 bases, and 14 bases separated the two germline ends. CDR3 in amino acids: CSADQSRTEAFF. In DNA, the CDR3 is TGCAGCGCCGATCAGAGTCGGACTGAAGCTTTCTTT.